The 8 T cell receptor beta chains in this list originate from one sample, sequenced in a study of brain T cells in children with intractable seizures. Sequencing was performed with immunoSEQ multiplex PCR; in TCRdb, only in-frame clones are kept and a portion is missing. The table records tens of thousands of clones, approximately 95% of them present only once. The source material was peripheral blood, sampled at surgery. The receptors were sampled from a boy under two years old with focal cortical dysplasia and intractable seizures.

The rearrangement uses TRBV5-1 and TRBJ1-6, with 8 bases aligning to TRBD1. The germline V gene has CDR1 SGHRS and CDR2 YFSETQ. This CDR3 region has 15 residues. Trimming at V came to 4 bases and at J to 8 bases, leaving 8 bases not matched to a gene. This CDR3 reads CASSAGQAEDSPLHF. CDR3 DNA sequence: TGCGCCAGCAGCGCGGGACAGGCTGAGGATTCACCCCTCCACTTT.

The J gene is TRBJ2-2, the V gene TRBV11-2; D possibly uses TRBD1 or TRBD2 (5 bases each). The CDR3 has 13 amino acids. Deletions cut 5 bases from V and 6 bases from J, with 10 bases between. Germline lookup yields CDR1 SGHAT and CDR2 FQNNGV. CDR3 in DNA: TGTGCCAGCAGCCCTCAGGGACCCGGGGAGCTGTTTTTT. This gives the protein CASSPQGPGELFF.

V gene TRBV19 combines with J gene TRBJ2-1; TRBD2 matches at 7 bases. The CDR3 sequence is 16 residues long. Unmatched junction bases numbered 8, after V lost 6 bases and J lost 0 bases. Germline-derived CDR1 and CDR2 are LNHDA and SQIVND (reference sequence). The CDR3 DNA follows: TGTGCCAGTAGGCTTCTAGCGGTGCGCTCCTACAATGAGCAGTTCTTC. Amino acids: CASRLLAVRSYNEQFF.

The V gene is TRBV19, the J gene TRBJ1-4; D perhaps matches TRBD1 (5 bases). This CDR3 region has 15 residues. V lost 5 bases and J lost 0, with 10 bases in between. Germline CDR1 and CDR2: LNHDA and SQIVND (reference sequence). CDR3 region: CASSWTPATNEKLFF. The CDR3 region has the DNA TGTGCCAGTAGTTGGACACCGGCAACTAATGAAAAACTGTTTTTT.

The genes are TRBV9 and TRBJ2-2; 10 nucleotides agree with TRBD1. The CDR3 spans 15 residues. Unmatched junction bases numbered 0, after V lost 0 bases and J lost 4 bases. Germline V gene sequence: CDR1 SGDLS, CDR2 YYNGEE. The CDR3 here is CASSVGTGGTGELFF. Here the CDR3 DNA reads TGTGCCAGCAGCGTAGGGACAGGGGGCACCGGGGAGCTGTTTTTT. Full variable domain (remainder filled in from reference TRBV9 and TRBJ2-2): DSGVTQTPKHLITATGQRVTLRCSPRSGDLSVYWYQQSLDQGLQFLIQYYNGEERAKGNILERFSAQQFPDLHSELNLSSLELGDSALYFCASSVGTGGTGELFFGEGSRLTVL.

The gene calls are TRBV5-1 and TRBJ2-5; the match to TRBD2 covers 9 bases. V lost 1 base, J lost 5 bases, and 6 bases stayed unmatched. The CDR3 extends over 15 amino acids. The germline V gene has CDR1 SGHRS and CDR2 YFSETQ. CDR3 residues: CASSLFAGGPETQYF. CDR3 sequence (DNA): TGCGCCAGCAGCTTGTTCGCGGGGGGGCCGGAGACCCAGTACTTC.

A few counts support this clone. The chain combines TRBV4-1 with TRBJ1-2; 7 bases are a match to TRBD1. Germline V CDR1 and CDR2: MGHRA, YSYEKL. With 2 bases clipped from V and 7 bases from J, the junction kept 13 bases outside the gene matches. The length of the CDR3 is 16 residues. Written as DNA, the CDR3 is TGCGCCAGCAGCCAAACCGGACAGGCAGGGCCTTCTGGCTACACCTTC. Encoded protein: CASSQTGQAGPSGYTF.

In its sample, this clone was seen once. V gene TRBV25-1 combines with J gene TRBJ1-3, with a tentative D call TRBD1 (5 bases). Deletions cut 4 bases from V and 0 bases from J, with 10 bases between. Germline loops: CDR1 MGHDK, CDR2 SYGVNS. The CDR3 is 15 residues long. The CDR3 sequence: CASSVTVSSGNTIYF. The CDR3 coding sequence is TGTGCCAGCAGTGTGACAGTGAGCTCTGGAAACACCATATATTTT.